This TCR beta chain was captured by sequencing in a study of radiotherapy plus CTLA-4 blockade in lung cancer. V shed 5 bases and J 1 base; nucleotides not matched to a gene: 12. Germline V gives CDR1 MDHEN, CDR2 SYDVKM. The CDR3 is made up of 17 amino acids. Here immunoSEQ multiplex PCR was the method, and the copy in TCRdb shows in-frame clones only, minus some. Found here are tens of thousands of clones, 70% to 90% of them singletons; the top ten hold 4% to 5.5%. This clone was seen a handful of times. The source is a human donor with non-small cell lung cancer whose response to radiotherapy plus ipilimumab could not be evaluated. The input for sequencing was peripheral blood, taken from a patient treated with radiotherapy plus ipilimumab. V and J are TRBV28 and TRBJ1-1; 8 bases map to TRBD1. CDR3 sequence reads: CASSPRQGLPSNTEAFF. As DNA, the CDR3 is TGTGCCAGCAGTCCACGACAGGGGCTACCTTCGAACACTGAAGCTTTCTTT.